Presented here are 15 T cell receptor beta chains from one specimen sequenced in a study of blood T cells in healthy people across ages. Together with a sample-barcoded 5' primer, a J-beta primer mix was included in a second PCR lasting 7 to 11 cycles. TCRdb reprocessed the 5' RACE reads via MiXCR and lists one record per CDR3 protein. The table includes around 870,000 distinct CDR3 sequences, 29% detected once. The sequenced sample consisted of blood. The receptor set was obtained from a woman older than 75 in good health.

This clonotype was seen a few times. The chain is built from TRBV5-8 and TRBJ2-5, with D perhaps being TRBD1 or TRBD2 (6 bases each). V gave up 3 bases and J gave up 2 bases, with 14 bases separating them. This CDR3 is 15 amino acids long. CDR1 is SGHTS and CDR2 is YDEGEE in the germline V gene. Written as DNA, the CDR3 is TGTGCCAGCAGCTCGGGGGCAGTCCCTCAAGAGACCCAGTACTTC. As protein: CASSSGAVPQETQYF.

The chain is built from TRBV19 and TRBJ2-4; D is perhaps TRBD1 (5 bases). The J call is in doubt because the DNA end fits TRBJ2-7 better. CDR1 and CDR2 (germline): LNHDA, SQIVND (reference sequence). The CDR3 contains 15 residues. The CDR3: CASNLQAVENYEQYF. CDR3 in DNA: TGTGCCAGTAATCTACAGGCGGTAGAAAACTACGAGCAGTACTTC.

This clonotype has a handful of counts. The chain uses TRBV7-2 and TRBJ1-4, with D possibly matching TRBD1 (5 bases). Germline-derived CDR1 and CDR2 are SGHTA and FQGNSA. Trimming removed 2 bases from V and 7 bases from J, with 11 bases in between. The CDR3 runs 14 residues. Here the CDR3 reads CASSLTPGTEKLFF. The CDR3 nucleotides are TGTGCCAGCAGCTTAACGCCAGGGACTGAAAAACTGTTTTTT.

For this clonotype: A much larger clone lies a single base off, so this may be a read error. V usage is TRBV5-1 and J usage is TRBJ2-3; 12 bases are a match to TRBD1. Per germline, CDR1 SGHRS and CDR2 YFSETQ. There are 17 residues in the CDR3. CDR3 in amino acids: CAGRAGTGGLITDTQYF. The CDR3 nucleotides read TGCGCCGGCAGGGCCGGGACAGGGGGCTTAATTACAGATACGCAGTATTTT. Full variable domain (missing parts from reference TRBV5-1 and TRBJ2-3): KAGVTQTPRYLIKTRGQQVTLSCSPISGHRSVSWYQQTPGQGLQFLFEYFSETQRNKGNFPGRFSGRQFSNSRSEMNVSTLELGDSALYLCAGRAGTGGLITDTQYFGPGTRLTVL.

In its sample, this clonotype was seen a few times. The chain combines TRBV15 with TRBJ1-2; D is unclear. Germline-derived CDR1 and CDR2 are LNHNV and YYDKDF (reference sequence). This CDR3 is built from 16 residues. V was trimmed by 3 bases and J by 3 bases, leaving 17 bases between them. CDR3 nucleotides: TGTGCCACCAGCAGGGGGAGGACTCTGGGATACTATGGCTACACCTTC. Protein sequence: CATSRGRTLGYYGYTF.

J is TRBJ2-5 and V is TRBV2; D is unresolved. This CDR3 region has 11 residues. Trimming shortened V by 7 bases and J by 11 bases, and 14 bases separated the two germline ends. The germline CDR1 and CDR2 sequences are SNHLY and FYNNEI. DNA of the CDR3: TGTGCCAGCATCTTGGTGGATGAGCAGTACTTC. Translation gives CASILVDEQYF.

Note on this clonotype: An end of the junction differs from the germline gene, which may be a read error. CDR3 amino acids: CASRGWNERFF. The DNA of the CDR3 is TGCGCCAGCAGGGGGTGGAATGAGCGGTTCTTC. This chain uses TRBV4-1 with TRBJ2-1; no definite D call. Per the germline V gene, CDR1 is MGHRA and CDR2 is YSYEKL. The CDR3 totals 11 residues.

Many counts were recorded for this clonotype. V and J are TRBV12-3 or TRBV12-4 and TRBJ2-2, with D perhaps TRBD1 or TRBD2 (7 bases each). V lost 2 bases to trimming and J lost 7 bases, with 14 bases between them. The CDR3 consists of 15 residues. The CDR3 bases are TGTGCCAGCAGTTTATGGGAGGGGGCAAACGGGGAGCTGTTTTTT. This sequence encodes CASSLWEGANGELFF.

In this sample, this clonotype turned up a few times. The gene calls are TRBV3-1 and TRBJ1-5, with 10 bases lining up with TRBD1. V trimming: 4 bases; J trimming: 7 bases; junction bases outside the gene matches: 10. The germline gives CDR1 LGHDT, CDR2 YNNKEL (reference sequence). The CDR3 has 16 amino acids. The CDR3: CASSLAGTGVRQPQHF. In nucleotides, the CDR3 is TGTGCCAGCAGCCTTGCCGGGACAGGGGTGAGGCAGCCCCAGCATTTT.

The V and J genes are TRBV5-5 and TRBJ2-5; D could derive from TRBD1 or TRBD2 (5 bases each). Per germline, CDR1 SGHKS and CDR2 YYEKEE (reference sequence). Trimming removed 4 bases from V and 1 base from J, with 11 bases in between. The CDR3 length is 14 residues. The chain's CDR3 is CASSRTGTQETQYF. The DNA for the CDR3 is TGTGCCAGCAGCCGAACCGGGACCCAAGAGACCCAGTACTTC.

Note on this clonotype: A junction boundary mismatches the germline segment, possibly from a read error. The chain employs TRBV7-2 and TRBJ1-4; 12 bases map to TRBD1. The CDR3 is made up of 16 amino acids. In germline, CDR1 is SGHTA, CDR2 FQGNSA. The CDR3 DNA follows: TGTGCCAGCAGCTTATCCGGGACAGGGGGCGGTGAAAAACGGTTTTTT. Its translation: CASSLSGTGGGEKRFF.

As for this clonotype: Mismatch with germline at one junction end may stem from a read error. The chain is built from TRBV2 and TRBJ1-5; TRBD1 is a possible D gene (6 bases). CDR3 length equals 15 residues. CDR1 SNHLY and CDR2 FYNNEI come from the germline V gene. As DNA, the CDR3 is TGTGCTAGCAGTGAGAACAGGGAGAGCAATCAGCCCCAGCATTTT. It yields the protein CASSENRESNQPQHF. Together with reference TRBV2 and TRBJ1-5, the CDR3 gives the full variable domain: EPEVTQTPSHQVTQMGQEVILRCVPISNHLYFYWYRQILGQKVEFLVSFYNNEISEKSEIFDDQFSVERPDGSNFTLKIRSTKLEDSAMYFCASSENRESNQPQHFGDGTRLSIL.

This clonotype was seen many times. The V call is TRBV7-6, the J call TRBJ2-3, with 10 bases aligning to TRBD2. CDR1 and CDR2 (germline): SGHVS, FNYEAQ. The CDR3 loop spans 15 amino acids. With V trimmed by 2 bases and J by 5 bases, 4 bases remained unmatched. CDR3 DNA sequence: TGTGCCAGCAGCTTAAGCGGGGGGGCTGTAGATACGCAGTATTTT. Protein: CASSLSGGAVDTQYF.

This clonotype was picked up many times. V usage is TRBV6-1 and J usage is TRBJ1-2; 7 bases match TRBD1. Trimming cost V 2 bases and J 8 bases; bases outside gene matches: 5. Germline values: CDR1 MNHNS, CDR2 SASEGT. The CDR3 runs 13 residues. CDR3: CASSEFYRGGYTF. CDR3 nucleotide sequence: TGTGCCAGCAGTGAATTCTACAGGGGCGGCTACACCTTC.

The CDR3 bases are TGTGCCAGCAGTCCACAAGGCTACAATCCTGTCCCTGAGGAGCAGTACTTC. Its protein product is CASSPQGYNPVPEEQYF. The V gene is TRBV12-3 or TRBV12-4, the J gene TRBJ2-4, with no clear D. CDR3 length: 17 amino acids. V was cut by 5 bases and J by 13 bases, with 30 bases left in between.